The clone carrying this TCR beta chain was seen a handful of times. Its antigen is unidentified. A second about 7 to 11 cycle PCR used barcoded and J-beta primers. A template-switch adaptor that had 12 random nucleotides put a tag on each cDNA molecule. TCRdb independently ran MiXCR on the 5' RACE reads; one entry per CDR3 protein. In the table there are fewer than 2 million distinct CDR3 sequences, roughly two fifths of which are singletons. The CDR3 extends over 15 amino acids. Between the trimmed V and J ends, which lost 0 bases and 0 bases, there was a span of 7 bases. The germline V gene has CDR1 LGHNA and CDR2 YSLEER. This specimen comes from a study of blood T cells in healthy people across ages. The study's findings and limits: Higher naive T cell percentage went strongly together with higher TCR beta diversity.

This TCR came from a human donor in good health. The sample taken for sequencing was blood. V usage is TRBV4-3 and J usage is TRBJ2-3; D possibly corresponds to TRBD1 (5 bases). CDR3 protein: CASSQDAGSTDTQYF. In DNA form, the CDR3 reads TGCGCCAGCAGCCAAGACGCAGGGAGCACAGATACGCAGTATTTT.